Below, one T cell receptor beta chain is given with its context. No cognate antigen has been identified for it. There are no base qualities to consult, and no much larger clone falls within one base. The data originate from a study of CD8 T cells in Susac syndrome (dated by TCRdb to the late 2010s). Some background on the complete study: Whether CD8+ T cell activation and differentiation in Susac syndrome was antigen driven was tested using repertoire sequencing. Study-wide conclusions, independent of this receptor: The study acknowledged that relatively few individuals were included in the TCR sequencing and HLA analysis.

RNA was extracted using the RNeasy kit, and roughly 0.5 to 1 ug of the RNA was reverse transcribed with random hexamers. TCR beta CDR3 regions were amplified with the immunoSEQ multiplex PCR assay covering 54 Vbeta and 13 Jbeta segments. Bias from PCR amplification was corrected by using a synthetic template baseline for primer optimization and for computational correction. On the authors' methods: Reads were assigned to V, D and J genes according to IMGT and analyzed in immunoSEQ Analyzer, with only productive sequences retained. To calculate clonality, Shannon entropy was normalized by log2 of the number of productive unique sequences and then subtracted from one. Public and private clones were assessed among the 100 most prevalent clones of each patient and control. A clone was defined as Susac-specific if it was absent from the healthy and MS cohorts, from 1052 published viral clones and from other ImmuneACCESS disease sequences. The public reads were quality trimmed at Q25 with fastp and then assembled into clones with MiXCR by TCRdb, keeping productive beta chains. Rows matching on CDR3 protein sequence are summarized as one entry with the most common DNA and genes. The V and J calls and clone size come from TCRdb's table, not from the authors' own analysis. The sample records 100,000 to 150,000 distinct CDR3 sequences, 90% to 95% of which are singletons. The ten largest account for around 0.12% of the sample.

Peripheral blood CD8+ and CD4+ T cells from healthy donors, Susac syndrome patients and multiple sclerosis patients were profiled by high-throughput TCR beta sequencing. Healthy donors were included as age- and sex-matched controls. Bulk CD8+ and CD4+ T cells were purified by magnetic negative isolation, while CD8+ TEMRA cells were enriched using FACS. Blood was collected in EDTA tubes and processed within 24 hours, with PBMCs isolated through density gradient centrifugation. PBMCs intended for TCR sequencing were cryopreserved in liquid nitrogen and were subsequently thawed in a 37 degrees C water bath. The sorted or isolated CD4+, CD8+ and CD8+ TEMRA cells reached a purity of at least 90%. There are 16 amino acids in the CDR3, from cysteine to phenylalanine inclusive. Only the CDR3 region is kept as DNA, spanning 48 bases read in frame from base 1. Here V drops 2 bases and J drops 2 bases, and the junction holds 8 bases not matched to any gene. For CDR1 and CDR2, the germline V gene lists SGHRS and YFSETQ.

Recombination joined TRBV5-1 with TRBJ2-7; 9 bases in the junction line up with TRBD2. The TCR was taken from a human donor in good health. Sequencing was carried out using CD4+ T cells from PBMCs. CDR3 protein: CASSLAGGSSTYEQYF. The nucleotides read TGCGCCAGCAGCTTAGCGGGAGGATCCTCCACCTACGAGCAGTACTTC.